These 15 T cell receptor beta chains originate from one sample sequenced in a study of blood T cell repertoires in COVID-19. Some clones are missing from TCRdb's copy, which holds only in-frame ones; the method was immunoSEQ multiplex PCR. The table lists over 200,000 clones, 75% to 85% of them singletons. The sample comprised peripheral blood. The source of these receptors is a woman aged 25 to 39 with COVID-19, enrolled during active disease.

The genes are TRBV15 and TRBJ1-1; D is uncertain. The CDR3 covers 17 residues. Trimming removed 5 bases at V and 3 bases at J, with 22 bases between. Germline V gene lookup returns CDR1 LNHNV and CDR2 YYDKDF (reference sequence). The CDR3 loop reads CATSWKDRPGWDTEAFF. The CDR3 nucleotides are TGTGCCACCAGCTGGAAGGACCGCCCGGGATGGGACACTGAAGCTTTCTTT.

The rearrangement joins TRBV3-1 (or the pseudogene TRBV3-2) to TRBJ1-6; D unclear. With 1 base removed from V and 0 bases from J, the gap between germline ends came to 10 bases. Germline V gives CDR1 LGHDT, CDR2 YNNKEL (reference sequence). This CDR3 comprises 17 residues. CDR3 nucleotides: TGTGCCAGCAGCCAAGTCCCCGGGAGCTCCTATAATTCACCCCTCCACTTT. Amino acid sequence: CASSQVPGSSYNSPLHF.

The chain recombines TRBV25-1 with TRBJ1-6; D uncertain. In germline, CDR1 is MGHDK, CDR2 SYGVNS. Deletions cut 0 bases from V and 6 bases from J, with 9 bases between. The CDR3 is 15 residues long. The CDR3 DNA follows: TGTGCCAGCAGTGAATACAGGATGGGTAATTCACCCCTCCACTTT. It is translated as CASSEYRMGNSPLHF. Supplemented by reference TRBV25-1 and TRBJ1-6, the full variable domain reads EADIYQTPRYLVIGTGKKITLECSQTMGHDKMYWYQQDPGMELHLIHYSYGVNSTEKGDLSSESTVSRIRTEHFPLTLESARPSHTSQYLCASSEYRMGNSPLHFGNGTRLTVT.

V usage is TRBV9 and J usage is TRBJ1-1; D may be TRBD1 (6 bases). Germline V lookup: CDR1 SGDLS, CDR2 YYNGEE. Trimming pared 3 bases from V and 7 bases from J, leaving 16 bases between. There are 14 residues in the CDR3. CDR3: CASSAESQGIEAFF. The CDR3, as DNA: TGTGCCAGCAGCGCAGAAAGTCAGGGGATTGAAGCTTTCTTT.

The chain uses TRBV4-2 and TRBJ2-2, with D possibly TRBD1 on 6 matching bases. CDR1 and CDR2 (germline): LGHNA, YNFKEQ. V lost 0 bases and J lost 1, with 15 bases in between. CDR3 length: 18 amino acids. The CDR3 region has the DNA TGTGCCAGCAGCCAAGAAGGAACAGGGTTAGTGAACACCGGGGAGCTGTTTTTT. It translates to CASSQEGTGLVNTGELFF.

The rearrangement joins TRBV5-4 to TRBJ2-7, with 8 bases that match TRBD2. This CDR3 has 15 amino acids. Germline CDR1 and CDR2: SGHNT and YYREEE (reference sequence). The junction had 2 bases not matched to a gene; V was cut back by 0 bases and J by 0 bases. In DNA, the CDR3 is TGTGCCAGCAGCTTGGAGGGGACTAGCTCCTACGAGCAGTACTTC. This sequence encodes CASSLEGTSSYEQYF.

The CDR3 DNA reads TGTGCCAGCAGTGAAGGGCAGCGGAATGAAAAACTGTTTTTT. Translating it yields CASSEGQRNEKLFF. The chain uses TRBV2 and TRBJ1-4; D uncertain. V lost 1 base to trimming and J lost 5 bases, with 8 bases between them. The germline V gene encodes CDR1 SNHLY and CDR2 FYNNEI. This CDR3 comprises 14 residues. The entire variable domain, with the rest obtained from reference TRBV2 and TRBJ1-4, is as follows: EPEVTQTPSHQVTQMGQEVILRCVPISNHLYFYWYRQILGQKVEFLVSFYNNEISEKSEIFDDQFSVERPDGSNFTLKIRSTKLEDSAMYFCASSEGQRNEKLFFGSGTQLSVL.

The chain is built from TRBV18 and TRBJ2-5; TRBD2 is a possible D gene (6 bases). Trimming removed 6 bases from V and 5 bases from J, with 19 bases in between. The CDR3 runs to 15 residues. Germline V gives CDR1 KGHSH, CDR2 LQKENI. As DNA, the CDR3 is TGTGCCAGCTCCCCCGGGACTGGGAGTAGGGAGACCCAGTACTTC. Its protein product is CASSPGTGSRETQYF.

The gene calls are TRBV2 and TRBJ2-7; D remains ambiguous. The CDR3 runs 12 residues. Trimming took 4 bases from V and 6 from J, leaving 10 bases between them. In germline, CDR1 is SNHLY, CDR2 FYNNEI. The CDR3 spells CASSGRLLEQYF. CDR3 nucleotides: TGTGCCAGCAGTGGGCGGCTTCTCGAGCAGTACTTC. Based on the CDR3 plus reference TRBV2 and TRBJ2-7, the full variable domain is EPEVTQTPSHQVTQMGQEVILRCVPISNHLYFYWYRQILGQKVEFLVSFYNNEISEKSEIFDDQFSVERPDGSNFTLKIRSTKLEDSAMYFCASSGRLLEQYFGPGTRLTVT.

This chain uses TRBV27 with TRBJ1-1; tentative D call: TRBD1 (6 bases). CDR1 and CDR2 (germline): MNHEY, SMNVEV (reference sequence). Deletions cut 10 bases from V and 2 bases from J, with 14 bases between. This CDR3 spans 13 amino acids. CDR3 DNA sequence: TGTGCCACCCACAGGGTGGAAAACACTGAAGCTTTCTTT. It yields the protein CATHRVENTEAFF.

The CDR3 sequence is CASSFSLAGVTDTQYF. The CDR3 nucleotides read TGTGCCAGCAGCTTCTCGTTAGCGGGGGTCACAGATACGCAGTATTTT. The rearrangement joins TRBV7-9 to TRBJ2-3, with 9 bases identical to TRBD2. The CDR3 consists of 16 residues. The germline gives CDR1 SEHNR, CDR2 FQNEAQ (reference sequence). V trimming: 3 bases; J trimming: 2 bases; junction bases outside the gene matches: 6.

The V and J genes are TRBV7-2 and TRBJ2-7; 8 bases agree with TRBD2. The length of the CDR3 is 13 residues. Germline V gives CDR1 SGHTA, CDR2 FQGNSA. After removal of 8 bases from V and 6 bases from J, the junction contained 9 bases not matched to a gene. DNA of the CDR3: TGTGCCAGCTCATGGCGGGAGGAGGGCGAGCAGTACTTC. Protein: CASSWREEGEQYF.

This clone was observed a handful of times. The chain combines TRBV7-9 with TRBJ2-7; TRBD1 aligns across 10 bases. The CDR3 spans 14 residues. V shed 7 bases and J 7 bases; nucleotides not matched to a gene: 10. Germline assignment: CDR1 SEHNR and CDR2 FQNEAQ (reference sequence). The CDR3, as DNA: TGTGCCAGCACCCAGGGGACAGGGGAGATAGAGCAGTACTTC. Translating it yields CASTQGTGEIEQYF.

This sequence joins TRBV18 and TRBJ2-7, with 9 bases identical to TRBD1. CDR1 and CDR2 (germline): KGHSH, LQKENI. The CDR3 has 14 residues. Trimming removed 2 bases from V and 7 bases from J; junction bases left unmatched: 6. The CDR3: CASSPGTGPREQYF. The DNA for the CDR3 is TGTGCCAGCTCACCAGGGACAGGGCCGCGGGAGCAGTACTTC.

This chain connects TRBV30 to TRBJ2-5, with TRBD2 matching 7 bases. CDR1 and CDR2 (germline): GTSNPN, SVGIG (reference sequence). V shed 3 bases and J 7 bases; nucleotides not matched to a gene: 11. The CDR3 loop spans 14 amino acids. CDR3 nucleotides: TGTGCCTGGAGCGGGGGGAGGGCGATCGGGACCCAGTACTTC. Translating it yields CAWSGGRAIGTQYF.